The entry below describes one TCR beta chain. This sample was included in a study of blood T cell repertoires in COVID-19. Assay: immunoSEQ multiplex PCR; the TCRdb copy retains only in-frame clones and omits some. The sample includes approximately 240,000 clones, around 82% seen only once; the top ten take 4.5% to 6%. This CDR3 region has 15 residues. Germline CDR1 and CDR2: SNHLY and FYNNEI. V was shortened by 5 bases and J by 9 bases, with 20 bases between the two germline ends. Sequencing used peripheral blood. V usage is TRBV2 and J usage is TRBJ1-5; D might be TRBD1 (5 bases). This TCR derives from a woman of 80 years or more with active or convalescent COVID-19. This CDR3 is CASSPTDRTLGPQHF. DNA for the CDR3: TGTGCCAGCAGTCCTACCGACAGAACCCTCGGGCCCCAGCATTTT. Drawing the rest from reference TRBV2 and TRBJ1-5, the complete variable domain is EPEVTQTPSHQVTQMGQEVILRCVPISNHLYFYWYRQILGQKVEFLVSFYNNEISEKSEIFDDQFSVERPDGSNFTLKIRSTKLEDSAMYFCASSPTDRTLGPQHFGDGTRLSIL.